This T cell receptor (beta chain) was sequenced in a study of blood T cell repertoires in COVID-19. Germline CDR1 reads DFQATT; CDR2 reads SNEGSKA (reference sequence). V was pared by 4 bases and J by 4 bases, with 0 bases of the junction left unmatched. CDR3 length: 11 amino acids. The protocol was immunoSEQ multiplex PCR, while the TCRdb copy is restricted to in-frame clones and leaves out a portion. Here the sample spans tens of thousands of clones, under 90% being singletons. The material sequenced was peripheral blood. This sequence originates from a man between 65 and 85 years old with acute or convalescent COVID-19. This chain uses TRBV20-1 with TRBJ1-1; TRBD1 agrees at 7 bases. CDR3 DNA: TGCAGTGCTACAGGGGGCACTGAAGCTTTCTTT. Translating it yields CSATGGTEAFF.